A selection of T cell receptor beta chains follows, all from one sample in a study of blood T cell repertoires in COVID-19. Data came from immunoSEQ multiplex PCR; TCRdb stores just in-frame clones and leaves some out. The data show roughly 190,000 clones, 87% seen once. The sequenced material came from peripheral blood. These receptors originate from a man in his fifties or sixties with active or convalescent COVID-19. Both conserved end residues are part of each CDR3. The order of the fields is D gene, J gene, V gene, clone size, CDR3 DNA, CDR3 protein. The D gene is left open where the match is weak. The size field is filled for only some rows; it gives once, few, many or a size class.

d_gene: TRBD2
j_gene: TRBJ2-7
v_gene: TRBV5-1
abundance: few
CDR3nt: TGCGCCAGCAGGCAGCGGGGGGGCTCCTACGAGCAGTACTTC
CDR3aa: CASRQRGGSYEQYF

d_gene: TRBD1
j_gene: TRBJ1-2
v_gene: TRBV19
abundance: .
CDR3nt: TGTGCCAGTAGTATTATGGCTCCTACCGACAGGGTTGGTGGCTACACCTTC
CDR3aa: CASSIMAPTDRVGGYTF

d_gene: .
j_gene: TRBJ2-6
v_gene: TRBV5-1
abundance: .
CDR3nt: TGCGCCAGCAATAAAGCCCCTGGGGCCAACGTCCTGACTTTC
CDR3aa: CASNKAPGANVLTF

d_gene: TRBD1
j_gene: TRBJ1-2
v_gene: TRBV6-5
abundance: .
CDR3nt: TGTGCCAGCAGTTACGGGACAGGGGGCCACTATGGCTACACCTTC
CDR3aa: CASSYGTGGHYGYTF

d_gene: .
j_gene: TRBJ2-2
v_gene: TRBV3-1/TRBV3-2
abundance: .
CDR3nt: TGTGCCAGCAGCCAAGGCAGGGGATGGAACACCGGGGAGCTGTTTTTT
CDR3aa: CASSQGRGWNTGELFF

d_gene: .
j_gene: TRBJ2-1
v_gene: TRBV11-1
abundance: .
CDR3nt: TGTGCCAGCAGCCGTGGGGGCAAGAACAATGAGCAGTTCTTC
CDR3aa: CASSRGGKNNEQFF

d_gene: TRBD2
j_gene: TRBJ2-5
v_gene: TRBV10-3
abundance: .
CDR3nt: TGTGCCATCAGTCCCGGGACTAGCGGAGAGACCCAGTACTTC
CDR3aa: CAISPGTSGETQYF

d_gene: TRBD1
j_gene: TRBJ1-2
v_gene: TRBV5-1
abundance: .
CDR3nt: TGCGCCAGCAGCTTGGGGGGCGACAGGGGTAATGGCTACACCTTC
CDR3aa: CASSLGGDRGNGYTF

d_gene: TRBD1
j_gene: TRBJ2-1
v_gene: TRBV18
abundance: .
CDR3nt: TGTGCCAGCTCGCCCCCGGGACAGGGGGCGATCGGTGAGCAGTTCTTC
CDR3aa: CASSPPGQGAIGEQFF

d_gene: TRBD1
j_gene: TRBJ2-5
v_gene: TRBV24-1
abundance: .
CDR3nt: TGTGCCACCAGTGAGAACGTCGGCCAGGGGGCAGGAGAGACCCAGTACTTC
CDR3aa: CATSENVGQGAGETQYF

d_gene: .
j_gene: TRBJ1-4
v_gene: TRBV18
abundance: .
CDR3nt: TGTGCCAGCTCACCGGGGAGAGCAACTAATGAAAAACTGTTTTTT
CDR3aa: CASSPGRATNEKLFF

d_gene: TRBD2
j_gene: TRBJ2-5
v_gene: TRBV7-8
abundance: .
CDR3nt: TGTGCCAGCAGCCAAAGCGGGAAAGAGACCCAGTACTTC
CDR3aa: CASSQSGKETQYF

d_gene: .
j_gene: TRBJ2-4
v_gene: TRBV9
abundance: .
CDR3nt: TGTGCCAGCAGCGTGAGTATGGGCTGGGAAAACATTCAGTACTTC
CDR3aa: CASSVSMGWENIQYF

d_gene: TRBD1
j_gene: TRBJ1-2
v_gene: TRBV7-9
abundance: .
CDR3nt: TGTGCCAGCAGCTCCCAGGGGGCCCCTCCCTATGGCTACACCTTC
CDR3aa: CASSSQGAPPYGYTF

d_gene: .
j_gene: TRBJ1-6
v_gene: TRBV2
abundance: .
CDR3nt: TGTGCCAGCAGGAAAGGGGAGGATTCACCCCTCCACTTT
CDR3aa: CASRKGEDSPLHF

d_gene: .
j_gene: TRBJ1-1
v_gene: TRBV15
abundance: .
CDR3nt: TGTGCCACCAGCCGAGATGGAGGGAACACTGAAGCTTTCTTT
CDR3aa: CATSRDGGNTEAFF

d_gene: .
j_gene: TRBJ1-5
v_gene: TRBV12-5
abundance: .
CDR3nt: TGTGCTAGTGGGCCTCCAGGGGTTACTCAGCCCCAGCATTTT
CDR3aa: CASGPPGVTQPQHF

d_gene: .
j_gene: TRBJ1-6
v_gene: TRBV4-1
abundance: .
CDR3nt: TGCGCCAGCAGCCCACTGGTGAGCTCCTATAATTCACCCCTCCACTTT
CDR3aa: CASSPLVSSYNSPLHF

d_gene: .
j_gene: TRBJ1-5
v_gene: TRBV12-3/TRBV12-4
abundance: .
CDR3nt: TGTGCCAGCAGTTTCGCGGCTCAGCCCCAGCATTTT
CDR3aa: CASSFAAQPQHF

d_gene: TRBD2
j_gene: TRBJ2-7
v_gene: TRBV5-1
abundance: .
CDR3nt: TGCGCCAGCAGCCCGGAGGGGACTAGCGGGGGTTCCTACGAGCAGTACTTC
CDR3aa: CASSPEGTSGGSYEQYF

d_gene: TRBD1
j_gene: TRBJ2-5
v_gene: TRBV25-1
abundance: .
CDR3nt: TGTGCCAGCAGTGTGGGACAGGGGGCGGAGACCCAGTACTTC
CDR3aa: CASSVGQGAETQYF

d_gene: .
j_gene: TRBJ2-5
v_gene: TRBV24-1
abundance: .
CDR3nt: TGTGCCACCAGTGATCCCCTCGGGGGTGGAGAGACCCAGTACTTC
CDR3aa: CATSDPLGGGETQYF

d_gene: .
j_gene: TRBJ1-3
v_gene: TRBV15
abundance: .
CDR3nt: TGTGCCACCAGCGGCTTGGAGGCTGGAAACACCATATATTTT
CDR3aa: CATSGLEAGNTIYF

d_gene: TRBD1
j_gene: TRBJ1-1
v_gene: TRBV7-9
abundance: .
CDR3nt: TGTGCCAGCAGCGCAGGGACAGGCATGAACACTGAAGCTTTCTTT
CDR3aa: CASSAGTGMNTEAFF

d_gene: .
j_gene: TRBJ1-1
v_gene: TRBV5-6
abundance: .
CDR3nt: TGTGCCAGCAGCTCAGGGGTTTTTAACACTGAAGCTTTCTTT
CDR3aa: CASSSGVFNTEAFF

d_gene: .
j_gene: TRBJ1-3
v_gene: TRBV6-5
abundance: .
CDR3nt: TGTGCCACCGCGGGAAGGGAAACCTCTGGAAACACCATATATTTT
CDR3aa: CATAGRETSGNTIYF

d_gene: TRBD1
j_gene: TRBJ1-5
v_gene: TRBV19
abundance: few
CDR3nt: TGTGCCAGTAGTAGAGACAGGGCGATGAATCAGCCCCAGCATTTT
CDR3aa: CASSRDRAMNQPQHF

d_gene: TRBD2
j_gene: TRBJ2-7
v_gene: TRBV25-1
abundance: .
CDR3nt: TGTGCCAGCACCCTGGGACTAGCGGGGGAGCAGTACTTC
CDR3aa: CASTLGLAGEQYF

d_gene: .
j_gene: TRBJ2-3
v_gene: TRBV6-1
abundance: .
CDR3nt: TGTGCCAGCAGTGAAGCGCTTGCGGTGCGAACAGATACGCAGTATTTT
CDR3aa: CASSEALAVRTDTQYF

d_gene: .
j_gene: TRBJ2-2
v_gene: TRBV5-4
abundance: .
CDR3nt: TGTGCCAGCAGCTTGAGGCGGGCGAACACCGGGGAGCTGTTTTTT
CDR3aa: CASSLRRANTGELFF

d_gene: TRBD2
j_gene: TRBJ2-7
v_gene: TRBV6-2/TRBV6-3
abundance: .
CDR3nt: TGTGCCAGCAGTTACAGACTAGCGGGCTCCTACGAGCAGTACTTC
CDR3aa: CASSYRLAGSYEQYF

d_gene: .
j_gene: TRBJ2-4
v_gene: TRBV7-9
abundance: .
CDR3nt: TGTGCCAGCAGCTTAGGGGCGGGGTTGGAGAAAAACATTCAGTACTTC
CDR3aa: CASSLGAGLEKNIQYF

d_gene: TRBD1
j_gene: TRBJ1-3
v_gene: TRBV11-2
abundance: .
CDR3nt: TGTGCCAGCAGCTTAGCCCCAACAGGGGTCGGAAACACCATATATTTT
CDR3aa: CASSLAPTGVGNTIYF

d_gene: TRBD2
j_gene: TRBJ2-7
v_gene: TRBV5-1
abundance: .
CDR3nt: TGCGCCAGCAGTCTAGCGGACGAGCAGTACTTC
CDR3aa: CASSLADEQYF

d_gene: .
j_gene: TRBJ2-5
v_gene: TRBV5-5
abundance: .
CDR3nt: TGTGCCAGCAGCTTTTTATGGCCCCAAGAGACCCAGTACTTC
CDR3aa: CASSFLWPQETQYF

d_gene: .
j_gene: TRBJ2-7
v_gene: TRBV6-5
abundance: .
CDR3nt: TGTGCCAGCAGCGGGGACAACTACGAGCAGTACTTC
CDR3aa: CASSGDNYEQYF

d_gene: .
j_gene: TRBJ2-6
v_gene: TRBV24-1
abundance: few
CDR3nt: TGTGCCACCAGTGCGTCAGGTACCTCTGGGGCCAACGTCCTGACTTTC
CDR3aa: CATSASGTSGANVLTF

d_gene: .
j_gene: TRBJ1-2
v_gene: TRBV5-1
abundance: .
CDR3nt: TGCGCCAGCAGCTTGCAAGGTCGGGAAGGCTATGGCTACACCTTC
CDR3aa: CASSLQGREGYGYTF

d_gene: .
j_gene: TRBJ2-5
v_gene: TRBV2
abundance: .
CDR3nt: TGTGCCAGCAGTGAAGGGAGTCACCAAGAGACCCAGTACTTC
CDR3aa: CASSEGSHQETQYF

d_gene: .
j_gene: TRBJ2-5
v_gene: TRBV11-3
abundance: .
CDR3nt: TGTGCCAGCAGCCTGAGATTTTCGGAGACCCAGTACTTC
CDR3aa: CASSLRFSETQYF

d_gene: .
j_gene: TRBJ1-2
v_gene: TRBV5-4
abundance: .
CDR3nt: TGTGCCAGCAGCTTACAGGGCTATGGCTACACCTTC
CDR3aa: CASSLQGYGYTF

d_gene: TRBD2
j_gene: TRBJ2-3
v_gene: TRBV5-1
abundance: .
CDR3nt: TGCGCCAGCAGCTTGGTTGGGGTAGCGGGGACAACAGATACGCAGTATTTT
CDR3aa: CASSLVGVAGTTDTQYF

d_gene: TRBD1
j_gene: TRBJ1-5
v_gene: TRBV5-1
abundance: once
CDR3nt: TGCGCCAGCAGCGCGGGACAGGGACGCAATCAGCCCCAGCATTTT
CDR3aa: CASSAGQGRNQPQHF

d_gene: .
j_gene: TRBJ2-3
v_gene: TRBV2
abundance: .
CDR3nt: TGTGCCAGCAGTGTTAGGGAGCTCACAGATACGCAGTATTTT
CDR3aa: CASSVRELTDTQYF

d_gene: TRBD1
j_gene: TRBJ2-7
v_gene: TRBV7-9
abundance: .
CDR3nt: TGTGCCAGCAGCTCCAGGACAGGGTTCTCCTACGAGCAGTACTTC
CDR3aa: CASSSRTGFSYEQYF

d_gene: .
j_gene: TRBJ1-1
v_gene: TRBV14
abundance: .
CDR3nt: TGTGCCAGCAGCCATTTAGGCGGCCAAGCTTTCTTT
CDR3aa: CASSHLGGQAFF

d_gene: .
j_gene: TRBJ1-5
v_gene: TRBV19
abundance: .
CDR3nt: TGTGCCAGTAGTATCGGGGGGCCGAATCAGCCCCAGCATTTT
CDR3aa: CASSIGGPNQPQHF

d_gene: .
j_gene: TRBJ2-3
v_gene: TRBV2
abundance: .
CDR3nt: TGTGCCAGCAGCGGCGAGAGGGGGGGCAAAACAGATACGCAGTATTTT
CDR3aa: CASSGERGGKTDTQYF

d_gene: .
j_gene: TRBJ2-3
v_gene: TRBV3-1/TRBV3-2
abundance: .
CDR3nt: TGTGCCAGCAGCCAAGGATTGGGTAGCTTCCCAGATACGCAGTATTTT
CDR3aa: CASSQGLGSFPDTQYF

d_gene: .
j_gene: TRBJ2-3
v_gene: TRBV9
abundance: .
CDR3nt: TGTGCCAGCAGCGTAGCTGCGCTCGGGGGGCATACGCAGTATTTT
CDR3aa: CASSVAALGGHTQYF

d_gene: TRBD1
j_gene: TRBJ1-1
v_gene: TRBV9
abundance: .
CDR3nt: TGTGCCAGCAGCGTGGGACAGTCCGCTGAAGCTTTCTTT
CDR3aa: CASSVGQSAEAFF

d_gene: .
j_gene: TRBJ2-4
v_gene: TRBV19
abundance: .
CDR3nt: TGTGCCAGTAGTATATGGAGGACGGGGGCCAAAAACATTCAGTACTTC
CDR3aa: CASSIWRTGAKNIQYF

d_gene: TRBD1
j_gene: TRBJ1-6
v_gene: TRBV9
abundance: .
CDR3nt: TGTGCCAGCAGCAGGCGGACAGGCCTAAATTCACCCCTCCACTTT
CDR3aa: CASSRRTGLNSPLHF

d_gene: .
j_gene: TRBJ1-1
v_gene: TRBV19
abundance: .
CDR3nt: TGTGCCAGTAGTAGCGGGGGGAGTGACACTGAAGCTTTCTTT
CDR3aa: CASSSGGSDTEAFF

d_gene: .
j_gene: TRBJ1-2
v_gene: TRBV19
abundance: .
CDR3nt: TGTGCCAGTAGTATACCGACGGTTACTACGAGTGGCTACACCTTC
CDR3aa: CASSIPTVTTSGYTF

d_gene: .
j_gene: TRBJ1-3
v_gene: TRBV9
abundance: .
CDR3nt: TGTGCCAGCAGCGTAGAAGGGGTGCGAAACACCATATATTTT
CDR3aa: CASSVEGVRNTIYF

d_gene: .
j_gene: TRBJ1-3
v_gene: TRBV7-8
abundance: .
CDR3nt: TGTGCCAGCAGCTTTCTCGACAGGAGCTCTGGAAACACCATATATTTT
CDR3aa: CASSFLDRSSGNTIYF

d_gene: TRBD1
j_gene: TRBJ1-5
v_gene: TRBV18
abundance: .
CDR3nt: TGTGCCAGCTCACCAGGGACAGGTTATCAGCCCCAGCATTTT
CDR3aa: CASSPGTGYQPQHF

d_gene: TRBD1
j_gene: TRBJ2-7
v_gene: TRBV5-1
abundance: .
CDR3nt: TGCGCCAGCAGCCAGGGACAGTTCTCCTACGAGCAGTACTTC
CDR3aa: CASSQGQFSYEQYF